This is a list of T cell receptor beta chains from one sample in a study of beta chain features in type 1 diabetes. Clones were sequenced by immunoSEQ multiplex PCR, and TCRdb holds only the in-frame ones, with some missing. Of a few hundred thousand clones listed, around an eighth were seen once; the top ten hold 0.008% to 0.011%. The sequenced sample consisted of naive CD4+ T cells from blood. These receptors came from a woman aged 18-30 years with type 1 diabetes. Each CDR3 is given with its conserved first and last residue. A D gene is named only where the DNA matches it firmly. Only some rows state a clone size, as once, few, many or a class for expanded clones.

>NA|TRBV7-2|few|TRBJ1-1
TGTGCCAGCACCTCAGGGGTGGGCACTGAAGCTTTCTTT
CASTSGVGTEAFF
>NA|TRBV28|few|TRBJ2-7
TGTGCCAGCAGTCAAAGTGGAGTAAGGTACTTC
CASSQSGVRYF
>TRBD1|TRBV18|few|TRBJ2-7
TGTGCCAGCTCACCACCGGGACAGGGAAACTACGAGCAGTACTTC
CASSPPGQGNYEQYF
>TRBD1|TRBV4-1|NA|TRBJ2-7
TGCGCCAGCAGCCAATGGAGAGGGACAGGGAAGAGGGGCGAGCAGTACTTC
CASSQWRGTGKRGEQYF
>NA|TRBV30|few|TRBJ1-5
TGTGCCTGGAGTGTACCCTCGGGGGTCGGCAATCAGCCCCAGCATTTT
CAWSVPSGVGNQPQHF
>TRBD1|TRBV29-1|NA|TRBJ1-4
TGCAGCGTTGGGGACAGCCTAAATGAAAAACTGTTTTTT
CSVGDSLNEKLFF
>NA|TRBV19|few|TRBJ2-2
TGTGCCAGTAGTTTTAACTTCGGGACCGGGGAGCTGTTTTTT
CASSFNFGTGELFF
>NA|TRBV13|NA|TRBJ1-4
TGTGCCAGCAGCATCCGGGATGAAAAACTGTTTTTT
CASSIRDEKLFF
>NA|TRBV5-5|NA|TRBJ2-1
TGTGCCAGCAGCACCAGAACAAACAATGAGCAGTTCTTC
CASSTRTNNEQFF
>NA|TRBV30|few|TRBJ2-3
TGTGCCTGGAGTGGGGGAGGCACAGATACGCAGTATTTT
CAWSGGGTDTQYF
>TRBD1|TRBV29-1|few|TRBJ1-5
TGCAGCGTTTTGACAGGGGTTAGCAATCAGCCCCAGCATTTT
CSVLTGVSNQPQHF
>NA|TRBV18|NA|TRBJ1-5
TGTGCCAGCTCAGTTTCAACTCCCAATAGCAATCAGCCCCAGCATTTT
CASSVSTPNSNQPQHF
>TRBD2|TRBV5-1|NA|TRBJ2-1
TGCGCCAGCAGCTCGGGACTAGCGGGGGCGGGGGAGCAGTTCTTC
CASSSGLAGAGEQFF
>NA|TRBV4-3|NA|TRBJ1-6
TGCGCCAGCAGCCAAGACTCGAAACGGCCCCTCCACTTT
CASSQDSKRPLHF
>NA|TRBV5-1|NA|TRBJ1-2
TGCGCCAGCTTGGATCCGGGGACTAACTATGGCTACACCTTC
CASLDPGTNYGYTF
>TRBD2|TRBV11-2|few|TRBJ2-5
TGTGCCAGCAGAACCCTAGCGGGGGGAAAGACCCAGTACTTC
CASRTLAGGKTQYF
>NA|TRBV9|NA|TRBJ2-3
TGTGCCAGCAGCTCAGCGGATACGCAGTATTTT
CASSSADTQYF
>NA|TRBV28|few|TRBJ1-1
TGTGCCAGCAGTTTATACGGGCGGCGGGACACTGAAGCTTTCTTT
CASSLYGRRDTEAFF
>TRBD1|TRBV5-4|NA|TRBJ2-3
TGTGCCAGCAGCTCCGGACAGGACCCGCAGTATTTT
CASSSGQDPQYF
>TRBD1|TRBV18|NA|TRBJ2-5
TGTGCCAGCTCACCACTGCCGACAACAGGGGCTGGCGGGCAAGAGACCCAGTACTTC
CASSPLPTTGAGGQETQYF
>NA|TRBV28|few|TRBJ2-2
TGTGCCAGCAAGGGGGGGCCGAACACCGGGGAGCTGTTTTTT
CASKGGPNTGELFF
>NA|TRBV9|few|TRBJ2-2
TGTGCCAGCAGCCCTCGGCCATCCGGGACAACGAACACCGGGGAGCTGTTTTTT
CASSPRPSGTTNTGELFF
>NA|TRBV29-1|few|TRBJ1-1
TGCAGCGTGGCCTACCGGGGTTTGGAGGGCACTGAAGCTTTCTTT
CSVAYRGLEGTEAFF
>TRBD2|TRBV4-2|NA|TRBJ2-3
TGTGCCAGCAGCCAAGATCAAGGCGGGGGGACAGATACGCAGTATTTT
CASSQDQGGGTDTQYF
>TRBD1|TRBV18|NA|TRBJ1-5
TGTGCCAGCTCACCGGGACAGGTGGACCAGCCCCAGCATTTT
CASSPGQVDQPQHF
>TRBD1|TRBV19|few|TRBJ2-1
TGTGCCAGTAGTATTGACTGGACAGGGGTTGAGCAGTTCTTC
CASSIDWTGVEQFF
>NA|TRBV30|NA|TRBJ1-4
TGTGCCTGGAGGGGCAGTGGGGAAAAACTGTTTTTT
CAWRGSGEKLFF
>TRBD1|TRBV7-2|NA|TRBJ2-5
TGTGCCAGCAGCCCCGGGACAGGGTTTTTGGAGACCCAGTACTTC
CASSPGTGFLETQYF
>NA|TRBV7-2|few|TRBJ2-4
TGTGCCAGCAGCTCCCCGTCGAACATTCAGTACTTC
CASSSPSNIQYF
>NA|TRBV14|NA|TRBJ2-2
TGTGCCAGCAGCCCCAGGGTTTCCGGGGAGCTGTTTTTT
CASSPRVSGELFF
>NA|TRBV29-1|NA|TRBJ2-5
TGCAGCGTTGAAGATTCAGCGTCCCAAGAGACCCAGTACTTC
CSVEDSASQETQYF
>NA|TRBV11-2|few|TRBJ1-1
TGTGCCAGCAGCTTGACTCCTAACACTGAAGCTTTCTTT
CASSLTPNTEAFF
>NA|TRBV5-6|NA|TRBJ1-2
TGTGCCAGCAGCTTCGGACAGCCAAACTATGGCTACACCTTC
CASSFGQPNYGYTF
>NA|TRBV6-5|few|TRBJ1-1
TGTGCCAGCAGACAACAGGGTGCTGAAGCTTTCTTT
CASRQQGAEAFF
>NA|TRBV6-5|few|TRBJ1-6
TGTGCCAGCAGTTACTCGCTGGGGGCGAGTTCACCCCTCCACTTT
CASSYSLGASSPLHF
>NA|TRBV7-9|few|TRBJ1-3
TGTGCCAGCAGCTTGGTAACAGGAAACACCATATATTTT
CASSLVTGNTIYF
>NA|TRBV6-6|few|TRBJ2-1
TGTGCCAGCAGTCCCCCCCCAGCGGCCCCCTACAATGAGCAGTTCTTC
CASSPPPAAPYNEQFF
>TRBD2|TRBV4-3|few|TRBJ2-7
TGCGCCAGCAGCCGGGGGACTAGCGGGCCGGAAGAGCAGTACTTC
CASSRGTSGPEEQYF
>NA|TRBV7-9|NA|TRBJ2-3
TGTGCCAGCAGCGTCGAGACAGATACGCAGTATTTT
CASSVETDTQYF
>TRBD2|TRBV10-3|few|TRBJ2-1
TGTGCCATCACCTCACTAGCGGGATCTGGCAATGAGCAGTTCTTC
CAITSLAGSGNEQFF